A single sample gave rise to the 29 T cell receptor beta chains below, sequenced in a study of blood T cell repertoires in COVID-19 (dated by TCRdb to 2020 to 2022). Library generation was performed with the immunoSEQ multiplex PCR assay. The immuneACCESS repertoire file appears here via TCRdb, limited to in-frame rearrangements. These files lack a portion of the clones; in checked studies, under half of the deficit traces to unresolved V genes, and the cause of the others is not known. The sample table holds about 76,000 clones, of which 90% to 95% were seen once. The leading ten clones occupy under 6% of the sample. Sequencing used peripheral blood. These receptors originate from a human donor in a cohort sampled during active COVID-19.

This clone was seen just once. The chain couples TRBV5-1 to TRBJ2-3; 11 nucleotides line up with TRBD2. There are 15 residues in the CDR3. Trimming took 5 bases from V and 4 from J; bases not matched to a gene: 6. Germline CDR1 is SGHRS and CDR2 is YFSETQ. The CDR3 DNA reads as TGCGCCAGCAGTATTAGCGGGGGGGCCCCAGATACGCAGTATTTT. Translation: CASSISGGAPDTQYF.

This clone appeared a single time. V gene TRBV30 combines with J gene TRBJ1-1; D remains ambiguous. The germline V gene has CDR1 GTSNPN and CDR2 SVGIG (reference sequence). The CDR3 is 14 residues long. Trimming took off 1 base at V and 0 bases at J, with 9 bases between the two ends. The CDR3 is CAWSDGRMNTEAFF. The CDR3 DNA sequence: TGTGCCTGGAGTGATGGGAGGATGAACACTGAAGCTTTCTTT.

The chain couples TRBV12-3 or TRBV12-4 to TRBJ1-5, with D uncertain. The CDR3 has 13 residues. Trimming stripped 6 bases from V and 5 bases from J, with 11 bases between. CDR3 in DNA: TGTGCCAGCAGCCCCCACAGTGATCAGCCCCAGCATTTT. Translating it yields CASSPHSDQPQHF.

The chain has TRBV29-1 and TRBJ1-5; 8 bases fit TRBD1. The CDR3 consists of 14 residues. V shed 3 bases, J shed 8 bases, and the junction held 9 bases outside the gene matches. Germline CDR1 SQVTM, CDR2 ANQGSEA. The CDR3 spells CSVDGQGQGEPQHF. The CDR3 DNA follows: TGCAGCGTTGATGGACAGGGTCAGGGGGAGCCCCAGCATTTT.

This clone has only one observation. The DNA for the CDR3 is TGCAGTGCCAGTAAGGGACAGGGACTCGGCGACGAGCAGTACTTC. It yields the protein CSASKGQGLGDEQYF. The chain is built from TRBV20-1 and TRBJ2-7, with 9 bases lining up with TRBD1. The CDR3 sequence is 15 residues long. With 6 bases clipped from V and 5 bases from J, the junction kept 14 bases outside the gene matches. Germline lookup yields CDR1 DFQATT and CDR2 SNEGSKA (reference sequence).

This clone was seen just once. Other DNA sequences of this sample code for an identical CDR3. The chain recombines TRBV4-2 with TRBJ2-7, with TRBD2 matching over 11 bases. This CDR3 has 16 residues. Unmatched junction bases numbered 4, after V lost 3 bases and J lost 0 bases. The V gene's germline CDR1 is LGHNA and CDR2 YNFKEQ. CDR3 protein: CASSQTSGVHSYEQYF. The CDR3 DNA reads TGTGCCAGCAGCCAGACTAGCGGGGTCCACTCCTACGAGCAGTACTTC.

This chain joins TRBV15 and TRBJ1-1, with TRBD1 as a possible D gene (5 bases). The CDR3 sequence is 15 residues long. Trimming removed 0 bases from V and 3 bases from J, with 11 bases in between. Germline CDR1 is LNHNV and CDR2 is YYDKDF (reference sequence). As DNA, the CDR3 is TGTGCCACCAGCAGAGACAGGGCCGGGCACACTGAAGCTTTCTTT. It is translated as CATSRDRAGHTEAFF.

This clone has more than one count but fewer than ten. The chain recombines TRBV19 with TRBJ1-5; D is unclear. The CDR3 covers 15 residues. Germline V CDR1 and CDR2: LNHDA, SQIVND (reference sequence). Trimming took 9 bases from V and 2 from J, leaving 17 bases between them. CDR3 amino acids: CASGVAGRGNQPQHF. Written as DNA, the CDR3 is TGTGCCAGCGGCGTGGCGGGCAGAGGCAATCAGCCCCAGCATTTT.

The DNA for the CDR3 is TGTGCCAGCAGGCGACTAGCGGGGAACAATGAGCAGTTCTTC. Its translation is CASRRLAGNNEQFF. V gene TRBV6-6 combines with J gene TRBJ2-1, with 11 nucleotides matching TRBD2. V gave up 6 bases and J gave up 5 bases; unmatched junction bases: 3. Germline CDR1 reads MNHNY; CDR2 reads SVGAGI (reference sequence). This CDR3 is built from 14 residues.

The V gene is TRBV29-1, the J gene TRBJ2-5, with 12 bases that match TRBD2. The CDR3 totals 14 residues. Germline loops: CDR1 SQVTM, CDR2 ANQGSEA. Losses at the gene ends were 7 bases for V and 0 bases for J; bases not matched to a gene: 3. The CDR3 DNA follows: TGCAGCGCCCGGACTAGCGGGGACCAAGAGACCCAGTACTTC. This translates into CSARTSGDQETQYF.

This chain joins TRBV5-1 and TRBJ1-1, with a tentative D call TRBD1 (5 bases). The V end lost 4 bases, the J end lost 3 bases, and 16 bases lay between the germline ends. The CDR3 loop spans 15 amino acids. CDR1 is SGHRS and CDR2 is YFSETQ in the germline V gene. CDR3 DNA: TGCGCCAGCAGCGCGGGGGGTCTACGACACACTGAAGCTTTCTTT. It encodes CASSAGGLRHTEAFF. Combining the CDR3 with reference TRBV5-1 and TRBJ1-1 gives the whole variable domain KAGVTQTPRYLIKTRGQQVTLSCSPISGHRSVSWYQQTPGQGLQFLFEYFSETQRNKGNFPGRFSGRQFSNSRSEMNVSTLELGDSALYLCASSAGGLRHTEAFFGQGTRLTVV.

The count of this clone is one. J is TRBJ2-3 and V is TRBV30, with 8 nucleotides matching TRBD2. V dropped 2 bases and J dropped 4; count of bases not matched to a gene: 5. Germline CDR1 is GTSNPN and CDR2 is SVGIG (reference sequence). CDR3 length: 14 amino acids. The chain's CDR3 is CAWSRVAGSDTQYF. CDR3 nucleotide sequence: TGTGCCTGGAGTAGGGTAGCGGGGTCAGATACGCAGTATTTT.

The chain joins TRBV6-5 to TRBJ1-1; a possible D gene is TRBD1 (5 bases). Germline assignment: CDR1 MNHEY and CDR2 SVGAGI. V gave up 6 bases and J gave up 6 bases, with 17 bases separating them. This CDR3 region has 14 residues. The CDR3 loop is CASSSNYRDSEAFF. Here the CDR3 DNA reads TGTGCCAGCAGCTCTAATTACCGGGACTCTGAAGCTTTCTTT.

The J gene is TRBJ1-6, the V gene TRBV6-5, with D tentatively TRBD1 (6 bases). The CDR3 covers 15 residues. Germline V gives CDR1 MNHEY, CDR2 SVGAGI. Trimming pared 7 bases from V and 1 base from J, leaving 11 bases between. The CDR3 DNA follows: TGTGCCAGCACTACAGGGAATTCCTATAATTCACCCCTCCACTTT. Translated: CASTTGNSYNSPLHF.

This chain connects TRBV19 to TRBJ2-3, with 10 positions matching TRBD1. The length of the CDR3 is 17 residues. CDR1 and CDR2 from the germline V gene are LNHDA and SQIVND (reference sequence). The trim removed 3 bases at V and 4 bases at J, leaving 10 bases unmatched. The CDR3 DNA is TGTGCCAGTAGTATCCGGACAGGGGGGTCTCTTGCAGATACGCAGTATTTT. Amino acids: CASSIRTGGSLADTQYF.

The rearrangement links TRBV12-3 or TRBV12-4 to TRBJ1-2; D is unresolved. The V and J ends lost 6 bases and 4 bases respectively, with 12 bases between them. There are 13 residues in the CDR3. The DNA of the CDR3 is TGTGCCAGCAGAAAAGACATCCCCTATGGCTACACCTTC. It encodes CASRKDIPYGYTF.

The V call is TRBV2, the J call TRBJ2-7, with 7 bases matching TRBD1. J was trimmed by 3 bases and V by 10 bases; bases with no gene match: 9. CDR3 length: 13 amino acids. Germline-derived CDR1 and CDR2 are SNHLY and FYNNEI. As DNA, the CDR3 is TGTGCCAATTCACAGGGGACGTACTACGAGCAGTACTTC. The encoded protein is CANSQGTYYEQYF. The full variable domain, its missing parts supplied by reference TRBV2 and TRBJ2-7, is EPEVTQTPSHQVTQMGQEVILRCVPISNHLYFYWYRQILGQKVEFLVSFYNNEISEKSEIFDDQFSVERPDGSNFTLKIRSTKLEDSAMYFCANSQGTYYEQYFGPGTRLTVT.

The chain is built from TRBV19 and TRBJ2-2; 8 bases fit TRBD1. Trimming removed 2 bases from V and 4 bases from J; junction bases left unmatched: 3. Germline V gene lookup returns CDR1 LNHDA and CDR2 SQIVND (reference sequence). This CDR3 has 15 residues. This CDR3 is CASSIQGAVTGELFF. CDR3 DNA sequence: TGTGCCAGTAGTATACAGGGGGCGGTCACCGGGGAGCTGTTTTTT.

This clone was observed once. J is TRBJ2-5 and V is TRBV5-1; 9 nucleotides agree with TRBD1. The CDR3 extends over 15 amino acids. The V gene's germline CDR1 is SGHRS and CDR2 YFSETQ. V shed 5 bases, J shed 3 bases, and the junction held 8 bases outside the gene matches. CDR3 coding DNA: TGCGCCAGCAGTCCACGGACAGGGGCGGAAGAGACCCAGTACTTC. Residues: CASSPRTGAEETQYF. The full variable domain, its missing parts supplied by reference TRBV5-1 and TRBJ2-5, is KAGVTQTPRYLIKTRGQQVTLSCSPISGHRSVSWYQQTPGQGLQFLFEYFSETQRNKGNFPGRFSGRQFSNSRSEMNVSTLELGDSALYLCASSPRTGAEETQYFGPGTRLLVL.

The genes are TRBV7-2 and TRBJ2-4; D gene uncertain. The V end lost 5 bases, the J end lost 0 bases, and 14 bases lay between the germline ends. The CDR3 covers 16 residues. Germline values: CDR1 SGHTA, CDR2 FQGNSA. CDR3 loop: CASSPRGTLAKNIQYF. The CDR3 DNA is TGTGCCAGCAGCCCGAGAGGCACCCTAGCCAAAAACATTCAGTACTTC.

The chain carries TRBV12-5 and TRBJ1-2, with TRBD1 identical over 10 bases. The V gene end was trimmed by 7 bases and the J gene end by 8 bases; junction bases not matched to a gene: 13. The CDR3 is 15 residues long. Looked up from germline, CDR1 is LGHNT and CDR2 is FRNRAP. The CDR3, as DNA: TGTGCTAGTGTTAAGACAGGGGGCGCCCCGGGGGGCTACACCTTC. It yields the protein CASVKTGGAPGGYTF.

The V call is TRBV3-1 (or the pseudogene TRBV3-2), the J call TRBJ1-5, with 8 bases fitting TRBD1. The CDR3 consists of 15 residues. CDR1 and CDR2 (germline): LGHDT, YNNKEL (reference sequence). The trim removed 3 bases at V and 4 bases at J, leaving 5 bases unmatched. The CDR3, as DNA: TGTGCCAGCAGCCATGGGACAGGCCAAAATCAGCCCCAGCATTTT. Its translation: CASSHGTGQNQPQHF.

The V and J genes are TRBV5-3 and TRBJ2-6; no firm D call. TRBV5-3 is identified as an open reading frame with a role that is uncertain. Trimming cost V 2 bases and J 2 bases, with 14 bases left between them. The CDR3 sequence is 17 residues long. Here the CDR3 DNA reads TGTGCCAGAAGCTTTGGCGGTCTTGATACTGGGGCCAACGTCCTGACTTTC. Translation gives CARSFGGLDTGANVLTF.

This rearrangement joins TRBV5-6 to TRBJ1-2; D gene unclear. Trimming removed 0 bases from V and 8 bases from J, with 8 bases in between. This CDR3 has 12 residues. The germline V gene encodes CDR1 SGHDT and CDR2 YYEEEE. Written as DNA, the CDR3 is TGTGCCAGCAGCTTGGCTCCCGGGGGCTACACCTTC. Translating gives CASSLAPGGYTF.

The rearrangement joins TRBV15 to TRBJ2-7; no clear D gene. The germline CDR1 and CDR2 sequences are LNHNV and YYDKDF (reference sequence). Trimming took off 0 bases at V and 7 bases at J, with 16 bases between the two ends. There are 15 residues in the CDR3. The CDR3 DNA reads TGTGCCACCAGCAGAGATTCTAAACAAACGAGGGAGCAGTACTTC. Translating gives CATSRDSKQTREQYF.

CDR3 sequence: CASSSNMGGSNEQFF. The CDR3 DNA is TGTGCCAGCAGCTCAAATATGGGGGGGTCTAATGAGCAGTTCTTC. The rearrangement links TRBV7-3 to TRBJ2-1, with 7 bases aligning to TRBD2. V gave up 4 bases and J gave up 7 bases; unmatched junction bases: 10. The V gene's germline CDR1 is SGHTA and CDR2 FQGTGA. This CDR3 is built from 15 residues.

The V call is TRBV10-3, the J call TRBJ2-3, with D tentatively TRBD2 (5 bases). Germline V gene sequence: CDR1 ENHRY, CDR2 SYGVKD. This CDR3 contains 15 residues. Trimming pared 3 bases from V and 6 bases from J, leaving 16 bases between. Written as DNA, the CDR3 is TGTGCCATCAGTGACCCCGCCGAGACTAAGGATACGCAGTATTTT. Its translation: CAISDPAETKDTQYF.

CDR3 region: CASSSGTGNTEAFF. CDR3 nucleotide sequence: TGTGCCAGCAGCTCCGGGACAGGGAACACTGAAGCTTTCTTT. V usage is TRBV5-4 and J usage is TRBJ1-1; 8 bases are a match to TRBD1. This CDR3 comprises 14 residues. V was pared by 3 bases and J by 1 base, with 2 bases of the junction left unmatched. Germline CDR1 is SGHNT and CDR2 is YYREEE (reference sequence). Full variable domain (missing parts from reference TRBV5-4 and TRBJ1-1): ETGVTQSPTHLIKTRGQQVTLRCSSQSGHNTVSWYQQALGQGPQFIFQYYREEENGRGNFPPRFSGLQFPNYSSELNVNALELDDSALYLCASSSGTGNTEAFFGQGTRLTVV.

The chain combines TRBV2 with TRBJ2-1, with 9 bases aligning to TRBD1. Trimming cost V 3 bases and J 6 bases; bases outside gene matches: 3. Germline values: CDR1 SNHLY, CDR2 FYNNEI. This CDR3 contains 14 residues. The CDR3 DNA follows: TGTGCCAGCAGTGAGACGACAGGGGGCAATGAGCAGTTCTTC. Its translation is CASSETTGGNEQFF.